One and the same sample provided the 5 T cell receptor beta chains below, sequenced in a study of shared clonotypes between healthy human individuals. Profiled with immunoSEQ multiplex PCR; TCRdb holds only in-frame clones, not every one. The data hold 950,000 to 1,200,000 clones, with roughly 80% observed a single time. The sequencing input was memory CD4+ T cells from PBMCs. This sample's subset: CD45RA-negative fraction. These receptors all come from a man aged 18 to 29 in good health. Some clones in this sample may be carry-over from other donors' samples.

The genes are TRBV15 and TRBJ1-1, with a possible D match to TRBD1 (5 bases). The V end was cut by 5 bases, the J end by 5 bases, with 15 bases between. Germline lookup yields CDR1 LNHNV and CDR2 YYDKDF (reference sequence). The CDR3 runs to 14 residues. CDR3 amino acids: CATSFQTVRTEAFF. Written as DNA, the CDR3 is TGTGCCACCAGCTTTCAGACAGTCAGAACTGAAGCTTTCTTT.

The V gene is TRBV9, the J gene TRBJ1-5, with D unclear. The germline V and J ends were trimmed by 2 bases and 4 bases, with 7 bases remaining between them. Germline CDR1 SGDLS, CDR2 YYNGEE. This CDR3 spans 13 amino acids. The CDR3 region has the DNA TGTGCCAGCAGCGTGAGTGAGAATCAGCCCCAGCATTTT. Translated, it gives CASSVSENQPQHF.

This sequence joins TRBV21-1 and TRBJ2-5; the D call in the table, TRBD1, was not verified against the DNA. TRBV21-1 is a pseudogene segment. The CDR3 sequence is 17 residues long. CDR3 coding DNA: TGTGCCAGTCTTCCTCCGGGACAGCTTCTAAGGGGGGAGACCCAGTACTTC. Its protein is CASLPPGQLLRGETQYF.

This clone was seen more than once but under ten times. J is TRBJ2-2 and V is TRBV5-1; 11 bases line up with TRBD1. The V and J ends lost 1 base and 6 bases, in that order; junction bases with no gene match: 2. This CDR3 has 15 residues. Germline CDR1 SGHRS, CDR2 YFSETQ. The CDR3 DNA reads as TGCGCCAGCAGCTTGTCGGGACAGGGGGCCGGGGAGCTGTTTTTT. This codes for CASSLSGQGAGELFF.

This chain links TRBV5-5 with TRBJ2-7, with 8 bases aligning to TRBD1. The CDR3 is 16 residues long. Germline V CDR1 and CDR2: SGHKS, YYEKEE (reference sequence). Trimming cost V 5 bases and J 4 bases; bases outside gene matches: 14. This CDR3 is CASSPPPGQVRYEQYF. As DNA, the CDR3 is TGTGCCAGCAGTCCTCCACCGGGACAGGTTCGGTACGAGCAGTACTTC.